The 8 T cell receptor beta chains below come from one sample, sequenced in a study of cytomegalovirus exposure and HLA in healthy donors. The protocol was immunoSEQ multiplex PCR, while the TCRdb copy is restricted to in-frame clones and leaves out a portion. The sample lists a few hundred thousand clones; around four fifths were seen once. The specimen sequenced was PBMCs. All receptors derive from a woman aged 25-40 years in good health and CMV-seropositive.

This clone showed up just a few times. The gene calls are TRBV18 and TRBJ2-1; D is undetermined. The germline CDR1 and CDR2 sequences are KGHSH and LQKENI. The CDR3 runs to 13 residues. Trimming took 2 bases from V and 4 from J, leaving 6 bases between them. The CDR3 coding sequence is TGTGCCAGCTCACCAGGGCTTTACAATGAGCAGTTCTTC. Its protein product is CASSPGLYNEQFF.

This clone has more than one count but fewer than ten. The CDR3 sequence is CACRLQSPTF. The CDR3 DNA reads TGTGCCTGCCGTCTTCAGTCCCCCACCTTC. V usage is TRBV30 and J usage is TRBJ1-2; D gene unclear. Trimming cost V 6 bases and J 13 bases, with 15 bases left between them. Per the germline V gene, CDR1 is GTSNPN and CDR2 is SVGIG (reference sequence). CDR3 length: 10 residues.

CDR3: CAWSVYRGGYTF. As DNA, the CDR3 is TGTGCCTGGAGTGTGTACAGGGGTGGCTACACCTTC. The J gene is TRBJ1-2, the V gene TRBV30, with 7 bases identical to TRBD1. V was clipped by 0 bases and J by 7 bases; unmatched bases: 2. There are 12 residues in the CDR3. In germline, CDR1 is GTSNPN, CDR2 SVGIG (reference sequence).

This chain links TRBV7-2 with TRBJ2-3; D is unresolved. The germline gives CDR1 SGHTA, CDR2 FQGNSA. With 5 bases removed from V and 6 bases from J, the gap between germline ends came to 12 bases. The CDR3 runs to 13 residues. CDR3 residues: CASSPRLVDTQYF. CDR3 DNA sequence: TGTGCCAGCAGCCCTAGGTTAGTGGATACGCAGTATTTT.

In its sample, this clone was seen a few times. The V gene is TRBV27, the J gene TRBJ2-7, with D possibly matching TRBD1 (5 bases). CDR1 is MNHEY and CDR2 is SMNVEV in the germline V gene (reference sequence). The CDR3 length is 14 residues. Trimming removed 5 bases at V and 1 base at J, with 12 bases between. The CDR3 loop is CASSTGPMSYEQYF. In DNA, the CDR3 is TGTGCCAGCAGTACAGGACCGATGTCCTACGAGCAGTACTTC.

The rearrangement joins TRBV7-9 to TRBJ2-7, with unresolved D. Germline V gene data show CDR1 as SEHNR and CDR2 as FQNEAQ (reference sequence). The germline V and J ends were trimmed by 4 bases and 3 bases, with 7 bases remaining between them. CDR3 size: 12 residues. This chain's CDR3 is CASSSEYYEQYF. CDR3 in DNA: TGTGCCAGCAGCTCAGAATACTACGAGCAGTACTTC.

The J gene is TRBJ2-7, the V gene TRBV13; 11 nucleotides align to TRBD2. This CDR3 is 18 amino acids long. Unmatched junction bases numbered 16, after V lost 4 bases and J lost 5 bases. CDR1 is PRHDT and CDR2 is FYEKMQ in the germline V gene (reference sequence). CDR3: CASSSGASGRNRQDEQYF. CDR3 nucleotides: TGTGCCAGCAGCTCGGGGGCTAGCGGGAGGAATAGGCAAGACGAGCAGTACTTC.

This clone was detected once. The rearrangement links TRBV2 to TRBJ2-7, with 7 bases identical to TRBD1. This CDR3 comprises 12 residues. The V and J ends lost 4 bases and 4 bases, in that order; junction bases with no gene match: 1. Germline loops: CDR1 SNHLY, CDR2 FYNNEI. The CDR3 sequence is CASSAQGYEQYF. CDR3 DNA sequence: TGTGCCAGCAGTGCACAGGGGTACGAGCAGTACTTC.